The TCR beta chain described here comes from a study of blood T cell repertoires in COVID-19. Study details: Both acute and convalescent COVID-19 samples were obtained from the United States, Italy and Spain. PBMCs, B-cell-depleted T cells, or T cells were the source of the cDNA or gDNA that made up the material.

The germline V gene encodes CDR1 SGHNT and CDR2 YYREEE (reference sequence). V was shortened by 2 bases and J by 6 bases, with 17 bases between the two germline ends. The CDR3 runs 15 residues. In the original analysis: Counts of nucleated cells, estimated from reference gene primer amplification, were obtained. Sequencing used immunoSEQ multiplex PCR; TCRdb keeps in-frame clones, though not all of them. The V and J calls and clone size come from that table; D and trimming were worked out from the DNA. The sample comprises about 200,000 clones, 78% of which are singletons, and roughly 2.8% rests with the top ten.

This sequence was found in a woman of 80 years or more with active or convalescent COVID-19. The sequenced sample consisted of peripheral blood. The genes are TRBV5-4 and TRBJ1-1; D not resolved. CDR3 bases: TGTGCCAGCAGCTTACGTCGCACAGTCCCTCCTGAAGCTTTCTTT. Translating gives CASSLRRTVPPEAFF.